This section outlines one T cell receptor beta chain sequence together with its context. The sample is drawn from a study of blood T cell repertoires in COVID-19. Study-level information: The United States, Italy and Spain supplied acute and convalescent COVID-19 samples. From T cells, B-cell-depleted T cells, or PBMCs came the material, which was cDNA or gDNA.

Authors' analysis steps: Amplification from reference gene primers served as the basis for estimated nucleated cell counts. Here immunoSEQ multiplex PCR was the method, and the copy in TCRdb shows in-frame clones only, minus some. The DNA was the basis for D and trimming; V, J and clone size are from that table. The repertoire holds some 150,000 clones, with about 83% as singletons. CDR3 size: 14 residues. Between the trimmed V and J ends, which lost 0 bases and 2 bases, there was a span of 7 bases. The germline CDR1 and CDR2 sequences are MNHEY and SVGEGT. This sequence originates from a man aged 40-49 years who had recovered from COVID-19. Sequencing was performed on peripheral blood. This chain uses TRBV6-2 or TRBV6-3 with TRBJ1-1; D not resolved. The CDR3 region is CASSYSGRNTEAFF. The DNA of the CDR3 is TGTGCCAGCAGTTACTCGGGCCGAAACACTGAAGCTTTCTTT.